Included here is one TCR beta chain sequence, with context. Its antigen is unknown. CDR1 and CDR2 from the germline V gene are SGDLS and YYNGEE. The length of the CDR3 is 16 residues. With V trimmed by 4 bases and J by 1 base, 10 bases remained unmatched. This sample stems from a study of cytomegalovirus exposure and HLA in healthy donors. The PCR had 60 Vbeta and 13 Jbeta primers. TCRdb's table, derived via immunoSEQ multiplex PCR, lists solely in-frame clones and lacks some. In the table there are 150,000 to 200,000 clones, roughly 73% of which are singletons. The study, taken as a whole, reports: In vitro testing confirmed a few CMV-associated chains as specific for CMV antigens. Excluded: some indistinguishable V segments such as TRBV6-2 and TRBV6-3.

V gene TRBV9 combines with J gene TRBJ2-5, with 7 positions matching TRBD2. Input material: PBMCs. This clonotype was sampled from a female donor in good health and CMV-seronegative. Written as DNA, the CDR3 is TGTGCCAGCAGCCCCACCTCTAGCGGTCGCCAAGAGACCCAGTACTTC. This sequence encodes CASSPTSSGRQETQYF. Full variable domain (outside the CDR3, taken from reference TRBV9 and TRBJ2-5): DSGVTQTPKHLITATGQRVTLRCSPRSGDLSVYWYQQSLDQGLQFLIQYYNGEERAKGNILERFSAQQFPDLHSELNLSSLELGDSALYFCASSPTSSGRQETQYFGPGTRLLVL.